There are many counts of the clone carrying this TCR beta chain. The data originate from a study of human T cells and chemical hapten exposure. TCRdb fed the RACE reads into MiXCR, producing one record per CDR3 protein. This sample carries tens of thousands of distinct CDR3 sequences, around 10% of them seen once, and the ten largest clones take around 4.2%. Time point denoted: patch test 1, 2 weeks after DPC sensitization. Treatment of the sample: therapeutic diphenylcyclopropenone sensitization with weekly scalp DPC. Blood was collected ahead of every patch test applied. Suited to DPC and affected by alopecia, the donors ranged from 18 to 70 years old. CDR3 length: 19 residues. CDR1 and CDR2 (germline): SGHDN, FVKESK. With 0 bases clipped from V and 0 bases from J, the junction kept 11 bases outside the gene matches.

The origin of this receptor is a woman aged 50 to 60 with alopecia areata. Some clones in this sample may be carry-over from other donors' samples. This specimen was whole blood, taken in connection with sensitization to the hapten diphenylcyclopropenone (DPC). The chain has TRBV14 and TRBJ2-7; the match to TRBD2 covers 10 bases. The CDR3 loop reads CASSQDGWLAGVLSYEQYF. CDR3 DNA: TGTGCCAGCAGCCAAGATGGTTGGCTAGCGGGGGTCCTCTCCTACGAGCAGTACTTC.